The entry below describes one T cell receptor (beta chain). Repertoires were generated with immunoSEQ multiplex PCR, while TCRdb's copy carries only in-frame clones and drops some. The data hold roughly 260,000 clones, with 88% observed a single time. This sample stems from a study of blood T cell repertoires in COVID-19. Source material: peripheral blood. This sequence originates from a man between 60 and 75 years old who had recovered from COVID-19.

The CDR3 spells CASSLPGRHEQYF. The DNA for the CDR3 is TGCGCCAGCAGCTTGCCAGGGCGCCACGAGCAGTACTTC. The J gene is TRBJ2-7, the V gene TRBV5-1; D possibly corresponds to TRBD1 (5 bases). Trimming removed 1 base from V and 5 bases from J, with 10 bases in between. CDR3 length: 13 amino acids. Germline V lookup: CDR1 SGHRS, CDR2 YFSETQ. Variable domain in full (rest from reference TRBV5-1 and TRBJ2-7): KAGVTQTPRYLIKTRGQQVTLSCSPISGHRSVSWYQQTPGQGLQFLFEYFSETQRNKGNFPGRFSGRQFSNSRSEMNVSTLELGDSALYLCASSLPGRHEQYFGPGTRLTVT.